These 26 T cell receptor beta chains were all obtained from the same sample, sequenced in a study of technical replicates of blood from a handful of donors. The method was immunoSEQ multiplex PCR; TCRdb's version includes in-frame clones alone and lacks a portion of them. The sample lists 70,000 to 85,000 clones, 92% occurring once. Sequenced input: T cells isolated from PBMCs. The receptors derive from a human donor in good health.

The genes are TRBV6-6 and TRBJ2-3; the match to TRBD1 covers 8 bases. The CDR3 is 13 residues long. J lost 4 bases, V lost 6 bases, and 3 bases had no gene match. CDR1 and CDR2 (germline): MNHNY, SVGAGI (reference sequence). CDR3 loop: CASSPRGPDTQYF. Written as DNA, the CDR3 is TGTGCCAGCAGCCCCAGGGGGCCAGATACGCAGTATTTT.

This chain uses TRBV7-9 with TRBJ1-3; maybe TRBD1 (6 bases). CDR3 length: 15 residues. Per the germline V gene, CDR1 is SEHNR and CDR2 is FQNEAQ (reference sequence). Trimming removed 6 bases from V and 2 bases from J, with 14 bases in between. The DNA of the CDR3 is TGTGCCAGCAGACCTCAGGGGACGACTGGAAACACCATATATTTT. Translation gives CASRPQGTTGNTIYF. Filled out from reference TRBV7-9 and TRBJ1-3, the complete variable domain reads DTGVSQNPRHKITKRGQNVTFRCDPISEHNRLYWYRQTLGQGPEFLTYFQNEAQLEKSRLLSDRFSAERPKGSFSTLEIQRTEQGDSAMYLCASRPQGTTGNTIYFGEGSWLTVV.

A single count supports this clone. The CDR3 loop is CAISLAASTDTQYF. The CDR3 DNA is TGTGCCATCAGTTTAGCGGCTAGCACAGATACGCAGTATTTT. The genes are TRBV10-3 and TRBJ2-3; weak D call: TRBD2 (6 bases). The CDR3 contains 14 residues. CDR1 and CDR2 from the germline V gene are ENHRY and SYGVKD. Trimming removed 5 bases at V and 0 bases at J, with 9 bases between.

The V gene is TRBV11-3, the J gene TRBJ2-7, with 8 positions matching TRBD2. Per germline, CDR1 SGHNT and CDR2 YENEEA. The CDR3 covers 17 residues. The ends lost 1 base at V and 5 bases at J; junction bases unmatched: 13. CDR3 sequence reads: CASSLATSGEAIHEQYF. The DNA for the CDR3 is TGTGCCAGCAGCTTAGCCACTAGCGGAGAAGCGATCCACGAGCAGTACTTC.

V usage is TRBV7-3 and J usage is TRBJ2-2; unclear D gene. Trimming pared 4 bases from V and 6 bases from J, leaving 6 bases between. This CDR3 comprises 12 residues. Germline CDR1 and CDR2: SGHTA and FQGTGA. In nucleotides, the CDR3 is TGTGCCAGCAGCTCCACTTCCGGGGAGCTGTTTTTT. Encoded protein: CASSSTSGELFF.

This rearrangement joins TRBV5-1 to TRBJ2-3; maybe TRBD2 (6 bases). Looked up from germline, CDR1 is SGHRS and CDR2 is YFSETQ. CDR3 length: 16 amino acids. V gave up 2 bases and J gave up 3 bases, with 16 bases separating them. CDR3 DNA sequence: TGCGCCAGCAGCTTATTCTCTAGCGCTACTACAGATACGCAGTATTTT. Its protein product is CASSLFSSATTDTQYF.

The chain is built from TRBV28 and TRBJ2-7; 7 nucleotides line up with TRBD2. The germline CDR1 and CDR2 sequences are MDHEN and SYDVKM. The V gene end was trimmed by 5 bases and the J gene end by 5 bases; junction bases not matched to a gene: 9. There are 14 residues in the CDR3. The CDR3 DNA reads as TGTGCCAGCAGTCACCCTAGCGGACTAGACGAGCAGTACTTC. Translation gives CASSHPSGLDEQYF.

This clone was seen just once. CDR3 residues: CASSQGQGVTF. CDR3 coding DNA: TGCGCCAGCAGCCAAGGACAGGGGGTAACCTTC. The gene calls are TRBV4-1 and TRBJ1-2, with TRBD1 matching 9 bases. The V and J ends lost 1 base and 14 bases, in that order; junction bases with no gene match: 2. The CDR3 is 11 amino acids. Looked up from germline, CDR1 is MGHRA and CDR2 is YSYEKL.

This chain uses TRBV6-5 with TRBJ1-3; 7 bases fit TRBD1. With 0 bases clipped from V and 4 bases from J, the junction kept 3 bases outside the gene matches. Germline loops: CDR1 MNHEY, CDR2 SVGAGI. The length of the CDR3 is 15 residues. This CDR3 reads CASSYSTGAGNTIYF. The CDR3, as DNA: TGTGCCAGCAGTTACTCAACAGGGGCGGGAAACACCATATATTTT.

The chain recombines TRBV28 with TRBJ2-1; 8 nucleotides align to TRBD1. V shed 6 bases and J 7 bases; nucleotides not matched to a gene: 8. The CDR3 totals 14 residues. CDR1 and CDR2 (germline): MDHEN, SYDVKM. The CDR3 sequence is CASSPHRGVNEQFF. Written as DNA, the CDR3 is TGTGCCAGCAGCCCGCACAGGGGGGTAAATGAGCAGTTCTTC.

V and J are TRBV5-3 and TRBJ1-5; 7 nucleotides line up with TRBD1. TRBV5-3 is noted as an ORF with a role that remains uncertain. This CDR3 spans 17 amino acids. The V gene end was trimmed by 4 bases and the J gene end by 0 bases; junction bases not matched to a gene: 10. The CDR3 DNA follows: TGTGCCAGAAGCCGACGGACAGGTGATTATAGCAATCAGCCCCAGCATTTT. Amino acid sequence: CARSRRTGDYSNQPQHF.

This clone has just one count. The chain combines TRBV18 with TRBJ2-1, with 11 positions matching TRBD1. The V gene end was trimmed by 4 bases and the J gene end by 3 bases; junction bases not matched to a gene: 2. The CDR3 consists of 15 residues. The V gene's germline CDR1 is KGHSH and CDR2 LQKENI. The CDR3 loop is CASSLGTGGYNEQFF. The CDR3 bases are TGTGCCAGCTCACTGGGGACAGGGGGCTACAATGAGCAGTTCTTC.

This clone was observed a single time. The genes are TRBV6-1 and TRBJ1-1; TRBD1 might be the D (5 bases). Germline lookup yields CDR1 MNHNS and CDR2 SASEGT. CDR3 size: 14 residues. Trimming stripped 4 bases from V and 4 bases from J, with 13 bases between. The CDR3 protein is CASSGTRARTEAFF. CDR3 nucleotides: TGTGCCAGCAGTGGGACCAGGGCGCGCACTGAAGCTTTCTTT.

This clone showed up just once. The J gene is TRBJ2-3, the V gene TRBV7-3; 10 bases are a match to TRBD2. Trimming cost V 5 bases and J 4 bases; bases outside gene matches: 6. The CDR3 runs to 15 residues. Germline CDR1 and CDR2: SGHTA and FQGTGA. The CDR3 loop is CASSPGLAESDTQYF. DNA of the CDR3: TGTGCCAGCAGCCCTGGACTAGCGGAGTCAGATACGCAGTATTTT.

The chain couples TRBV19 to TRBJ1-1; 11 bases are a match to TRBD1. This CDR3 spans 15 amino acids. Germline trimming cut 5 bases from V and 4 bases from J; bases unmatched to any gene: 6. CDR1 and CDR2 from the germline V gene are LNHDA and SQIVND (reference sequence). The CDR3 here is CASSQDRGPSTEAFF. The CDR3 nucleotides are TGTGCCAGTAGTCAGGACAGGGGGCCAAGCACTGAAGCTTTCTTT.

V usage is TRBV9 and J usage is TRBJ2-5; 10 bases are a match to TRBD2. The CDR3 runs 15 residues. Germline assignment: CDR1 SGDLS and CDR2 YYNGEE. V shed 4 bases and J 4 bases; nucleotides not matched to a gene: 7. The CDR3 protein is CASSTSGTTPETQYF. CDR3 sequence (DNA): TGTGCCAGCAGCACTAGCGGGACCACGCCAGAGACCCAGTACTTC.

The chain recombines TRBV7-6 with TRBJ2-1; D possibly corresponds to TRBD2 (6 bases). CDR1 and CDR2 (germline): SGHVS, FNYEAQ. Trimming removed 5 bases from V and 4 bases from J, with 9 bases in between. CDR3 length: 13 residues. CDR3 region: CASSRDFYNEQFF. CDR3 sequence (DNA): TGTGCCAGCAGCCGGGACTTTTACAATGAGCAGTTCTTC.

The chain is built from TRBV28 and TRBJ1-5; no definite D call. This CDR3 is 15 amino acids long. With 6 bases removed from V and 7 bases from J, the gap between germline ends came to 19 bases. Germline values: CDR1 MDHEN, CDR2 SYDVKM. The chain's CDR3 is CASSPPAGMGQPQHF. The CDR3, as DNA: TGTGCCAGCAGCCCCCCCGCGGGGATGGGGCAGCCCCAGCATTTT.

This chain links TRBV19 with TRBJ1-2; no firm D call. The germline V gene encodes CDR1 LNHDA and CDR2 SQIVND (reference sequence). This CDR3 comprises 18 residues. Trimming cost V 7 bases and J 8 bases, with 32 bases left between them. For the CDR3, the DNA is TGTGCCAGTACGAGGGCAGTCGAGGTCCTTCGAGGCGTCGGGGGCTACACCTTC. Its translation: CASTRAVEVLRGVGGYTF.

The chain recombines TRBV10-3 with TRBJ1-1; 8 bases map to TRBD1. CDR3 length: 15 amino acids. J lost 4 bases, V lost 4 bases, and 8 bases had no gene match. Germline-derived CDR1 and CDR2 are ENHRY and SYGVKD. CDR3 sequence (DNA): TGTGCCATCAGTGGAGGACAGGGAGGTTTCACTGAAGCTTTCTTT. This encodes CAISGGQGGFTEAFF.

The rearrangement links TRBV23-1 to TRBJ2-7, with 7 bases aligning to TRBD2. TRBV23-1 is an open reading frame, and its role is uncertain. CDR3 size: 13 residues. The trim removed 7 bases at V and 2 bases at J, leaving 5 bases unmatched. Here the CDR3 reads CASISGATYEQYF. In DNA form, the CDR3 reads TGCGCCAGCATAAGCGGGGCGACCTACGAGCAGTACTTC.

The V call is TRBV10-3, the J call TRBJ2-2; 7 bases are a match to TRBD2. CDR3 length equals 16 residues. CDR1 ENHRY and CDR2 SYGVKD come from the germline V gene. Trimming cost V 2 bases and J 4 bases; bases outside gene matches: 7. CDR3 sequence (DNA): TGTGCCATCAGTGAGGAGGCTAGCGGACTCACCGGGGAGCTGTTTTTT. Protein product: CAISEEASGLTGELFF.

The rearrangement links TRBV5-6 to TRBJ2-5, with 11 bases fitting TRBD2. Trimming cost V 5 bases and J 0 bases; bases outside gene matches: 9. This CDR3 is 17 amino acids long. The V gene's germline CDR1 is SGHDT and CDR2 YYEEEE. CDR3 in DNA: TGTGCCAGCAGTGATTTACTAGCGGGAGTGGACCAAGAGACCCAGTACTTC. The encoded protein is CASSDLLAGVDQETQYF.

The chain links TRBV6-1 to TRBJ1-2; 7 bases align to TRBD1. Germline V lookup: CDR1 MNHNS, CDR2 SASEGT. The CDR3 has 15 amino acids. Unmatched junction bases numbered 14, after V lost 8 bases and J lost 5 bases. The CDR3 reads CASGPQGVQEYGYTF. The CDR3 DNA reads TGTGCCAGCGGACCTCAGGGGGTTCAAGAGTATGGCTACACCTTC.

The J gene is TRBJ1-3, the V gene TRBV14; 9 positions match TRBD1. The CDR3 length is 15 residues. V lost 5 bases, J lost 1 base, and 3 bases stayed unmatched. CDR1 is SGHDN, CDR2 FVKESK, per germline. This CDR3 is CASSGDRVSGNTIYF. CDR3 coding DNA: TGTGCCAGCAGCGGGGACAGGGTATCTGGAAACACCATATATTTT.

This chain links TRBV6-1 with TRBJ2-7; TRBD1 might be the D (5 bases). Trimming removed 6 bases at V and 3 bases at J, with 6 bases between. CDR3 length: 11 residues. Germline V lookup: CDR1 MNHNS, CDR2 SASEGT. CDR3 DNA sequence: TGTGCCAGCAGGGACATCTACGAGCAGTACTTC. Residues: CASRDIYEQYF.